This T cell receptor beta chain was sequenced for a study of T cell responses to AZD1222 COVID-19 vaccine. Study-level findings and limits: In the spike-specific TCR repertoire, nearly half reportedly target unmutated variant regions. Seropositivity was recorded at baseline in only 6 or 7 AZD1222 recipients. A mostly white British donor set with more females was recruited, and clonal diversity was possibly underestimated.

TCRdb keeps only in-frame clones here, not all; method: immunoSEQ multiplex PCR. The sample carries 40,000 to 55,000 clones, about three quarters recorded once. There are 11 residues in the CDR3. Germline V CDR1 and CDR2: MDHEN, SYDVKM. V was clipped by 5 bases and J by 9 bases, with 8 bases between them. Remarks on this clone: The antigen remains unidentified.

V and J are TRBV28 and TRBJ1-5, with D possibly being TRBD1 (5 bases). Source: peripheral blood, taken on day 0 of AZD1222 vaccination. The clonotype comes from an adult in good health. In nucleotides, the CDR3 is TGTGCCAGCAGTGTGGGGGGGCCCCAGCATTTT. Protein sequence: CASSVGGPQHF.